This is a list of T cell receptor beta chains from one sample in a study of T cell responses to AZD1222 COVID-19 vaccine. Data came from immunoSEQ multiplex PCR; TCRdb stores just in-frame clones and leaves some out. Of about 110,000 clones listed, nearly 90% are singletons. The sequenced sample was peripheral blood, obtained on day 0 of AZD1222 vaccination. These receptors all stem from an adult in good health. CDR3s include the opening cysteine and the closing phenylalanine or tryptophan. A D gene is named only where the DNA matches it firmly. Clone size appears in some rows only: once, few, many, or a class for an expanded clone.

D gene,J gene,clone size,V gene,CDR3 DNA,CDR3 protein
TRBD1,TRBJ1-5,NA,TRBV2,TGTGCCAGCAGGGTAGGGGGCTATCAGCCCCAGCATTTT,CASRVGGYQPQHF
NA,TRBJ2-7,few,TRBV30,TGTGCCTGGAATCCTGGGCCGGTTTTTGGCGAGCAGTACTTC,CAWNPGPVFGEQYF
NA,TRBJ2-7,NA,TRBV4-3,TGCGCCAGCAGCCAAGGGGGAGGCGAGCAGTACTTC,CASSQGGGEQYF
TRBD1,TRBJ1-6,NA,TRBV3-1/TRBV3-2,TGTGCCAGCAGCCAAGCCGGACAGGCGGGTTATCATTCACCCCTCCACTTT,CASSQAGQAGYHSPLHF
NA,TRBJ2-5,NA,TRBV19,TGTGCCAGCTCTCGGGGGGCCCAAGAGACCCAGTACTTC,CASSRGAQETQYF
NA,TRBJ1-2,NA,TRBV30,TGTGCCTGGAGTGTCCGGACAGCTGAGGGAGTCAGGGTTGGCTACACCTTC,CAWSVRTAEGVRVGYTF
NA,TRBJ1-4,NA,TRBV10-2,TGCGCCAGCAGTCCAGCCCTAACTAATGAAAAACTGTTTTTT,CASSPALTNEKLFF
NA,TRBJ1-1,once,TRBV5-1,TGCGCCAGCAGCCCCCCAAGGGTGAACACTGAAGCTTTCTTT,CASSPPRVNTEAFF
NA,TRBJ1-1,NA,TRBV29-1,TGCACCTTGCAGACAGAGCGTGAAGCTTTCTTT,CTLQTEREAFF
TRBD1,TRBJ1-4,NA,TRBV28,TGTGCCAGCAGTTTGGGACAGGGGAACGAAAAACTGTTTTTT,CASSLGQGNEKLFF
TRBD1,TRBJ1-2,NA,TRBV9,TGTGCCAGCAAAGGACAGGGGGGCGGCTACACCTTC,CASKGQGGGYTF
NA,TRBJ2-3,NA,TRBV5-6,TGTGCCAGCAGCGAGAGTGGAGCAAGCACAGATACGCAGTATTTT,CASSESGASTDTQYF
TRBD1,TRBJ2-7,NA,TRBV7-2,TGTGCCAGCAGCTTACTCTTCAGACAGGGCCCCTACGAGCAGTACTTC,CASSLLFRQGPYEQYF
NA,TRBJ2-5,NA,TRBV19,TGTGCCAGTAGTAGGGACCGAGGGCGGGAGACCCAGTACTTC,CASSRDRGRETQYF
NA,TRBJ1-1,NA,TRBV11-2,TGTGCCAGCAGCTCTCCGAGGGGGGTTTTCTCGGGCACTGAAGCTTTCTTT,CASSSPRGVFSGTEAFF
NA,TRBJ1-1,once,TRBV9,TGTGCCAGCAGCGTAGAGTCGCAGGGTTTGAACACTGAAGCTTTCTTT,CASSVESQGLNTEAFF
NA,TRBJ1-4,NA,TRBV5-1,TGCGCCAGCAGCTATAACACAGCAACTAATGAAAAACTGTTTTTT,CASSYNTATNEKLFF
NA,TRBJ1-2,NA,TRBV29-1,TGCAGCGTTGAAGGCCGGAACAATGGCTACACCTTC,CSVEGRNNGYTF
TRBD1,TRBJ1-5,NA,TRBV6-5,TGTGCCAGCAACCCCGGGACAGGGCTGTATCAGCCCCAGCATTTT,CASNPGTGLYQPQHF
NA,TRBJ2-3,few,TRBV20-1,TGCAGTGCGACCCCAACAGATACGCAGTATTTT,CSATPTDTQYF
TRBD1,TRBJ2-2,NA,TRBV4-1,TGCGCCAGCAGCAAAAACCCGGGACAGGCCTCGAACACCGGGGAGCTGTTTTTT,CASSKNPGQASNTGELFF
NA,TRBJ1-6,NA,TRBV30,TGTGCCTGGAGTGGCCAGGTTATACATAATTCACCCCTCCACTTT,CAWSGQVIHNSPLHF
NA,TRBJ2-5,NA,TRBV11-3,TGTGCCAGCAGCTTAGGGGGGAAGGGTCAAGAGACCCAGTACTTC,CASSLGGKGQETQYF
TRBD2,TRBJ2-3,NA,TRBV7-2,TGTGCCAGCAGCTTGACTAGCGGGGGGTATCCCAGCACAGATACGCAGTATTTT,CASSLTSGGYPSTDTQYF
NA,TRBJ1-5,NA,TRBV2,TGTGCCAGCACAACAGGTTATAGCAATCAGCCCCAGCATTTT,CASTTGYSNQPQHF
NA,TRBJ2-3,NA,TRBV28,TGTGCCAGCAGTTTTCAGGCGAGATACACAGATACGCAGTATTTT,CASSFQARYTDTQYF
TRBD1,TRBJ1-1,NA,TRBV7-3,TGTGCCAGCAGCAGGACAGGGGGCGCGAACACTGAAGCTTTCTTT,CASSRTGGANTEAFF
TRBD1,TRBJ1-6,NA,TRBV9,TGTGCCAGCAGCGCCCACCCGGGGACCGGGACAGGGCCTAGCTCCTATAATTCACCCCCCCACTTT,CASSAHPGTGTGPSSYNSPPHF
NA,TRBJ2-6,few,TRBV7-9,TGTGCCAGCAGCCCCGGAAGATTTGACAGCTCTGGGGCCAACGTCCTGACTTTC,CASSPGRFDSSGANVLTF
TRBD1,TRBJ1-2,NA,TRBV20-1,TGCAGTGAAACAGGGGGCCATGGCTACACCTTC,CSETGGHGYTF
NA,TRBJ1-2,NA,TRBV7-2,TGTGCCAGCAGCTTAGTAGGAGGGGGAACAGGCAATATTCGTGGCTACACCTTC,CASSLVGGGTGNIRGYTF
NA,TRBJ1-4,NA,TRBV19,TGTGCCAGTAGTATCAGCAGGGTTGCTAATGAAAAACTGTTTTTT,CASSISRVANEKLFF
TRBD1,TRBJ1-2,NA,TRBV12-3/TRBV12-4,TGTGCCAGCAGTTTCCGACAGGGCGGCGGCTACACCTTC,CASSFRQGGGYTF
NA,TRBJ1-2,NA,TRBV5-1,TGCGCCAGCAGCTCCCGCAACGACCGCTATGGCTACACCTTC,CASSSRNDRYGYTF
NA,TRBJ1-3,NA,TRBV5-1,TGCGCCAGCAGCTTGGCACAGCAGAGCTCTGGAAACACCATATATTTT,CASSLAQQSSGNTIYF
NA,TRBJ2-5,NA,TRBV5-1,TGCGCCAGCAGCTGGGCCCAAGAGACCCAGTACTTC,CASSWAQETQYF
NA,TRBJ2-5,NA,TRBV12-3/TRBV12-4,TGTGCCAGCAGCCTAGGACGACAAGAGACCCAGTACTTC,CASSLGRQETQYF
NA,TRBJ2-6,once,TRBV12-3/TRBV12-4,TGTGCCAGCAGAACCTCGGACCGTAACGTCCTGACTTTC,CASRTSDRNVLTF
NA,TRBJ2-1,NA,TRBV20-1,TGCAGTGCTCCTAAGGCGGGGGAGCAGTTCTTC,CSAPKAGEQFF
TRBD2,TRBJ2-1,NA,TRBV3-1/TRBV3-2,TGTGCCAGCAGCCACCCGGGACTAGCTAGACTAAATGAGCAGTTCTTC,CASSHPGLARLNEQFF
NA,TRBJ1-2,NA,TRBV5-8,TGTGCCAGCAGCTTGGCAAGGGACTATGGCTACACCTTC,CASSLARDYGYTF
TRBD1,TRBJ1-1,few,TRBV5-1,TGCGCCAGCAGCCTTCCGGGACAGGAGTTTGCTTTCTTT,CASSLPGQEFAFF
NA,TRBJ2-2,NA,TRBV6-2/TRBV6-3,TGTGCCAGCAGTTACCGCGACCCGTTGAACACCGGGGAGCTGTTTTTT,CASSYRDPLNTGELFF
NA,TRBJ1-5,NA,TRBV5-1,TGCGCCAGCAGCTCGGGCAGCAATCAGCCCCAGCATTTT,CASSSGSNQPQHF
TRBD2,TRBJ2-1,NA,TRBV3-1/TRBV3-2,TGTGCCAGCAGCCGTACCGGGACTACATACAATGAGCAGTTCTTC,CASSRTGTTYNEQFF
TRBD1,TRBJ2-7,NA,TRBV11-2,TGTGCCAGCAGCTTCAACAGGGGCCTAGGAGAGCAGTACTTC,CASSFNRGLGEQYF
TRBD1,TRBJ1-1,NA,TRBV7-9,TGTGCCAGCAGCTCGGACAGGGTGATAAACACTGAAGCTTTCTTT,CASSSDRVINTEAFF
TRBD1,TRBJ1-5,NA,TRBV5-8,TGTGCCAGCAGCTTGGAGAGGACAGGATCGGGAGGTGGCAATCAGCCCCAGCATTTT,CASSLERTGSGGGNQPQHF
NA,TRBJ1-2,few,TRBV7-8,TGTGCCAGCAGCTTAGCGGGGCACCACCCCCGGGGGGAGCGAGCTAGCTATGGCTACACCTTC,CASSLAGHHPRGERASYGYTF
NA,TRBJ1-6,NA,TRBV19,TGTGCCAGTAGTATCGCAGAGTATAATTCACCCCTCCACTTT,CASSIAEYNSPLHF
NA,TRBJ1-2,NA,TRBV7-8,TGTGCCAGCAGCTTAGCCCCTGAAGTTGGCTACACCTTC,CASSLAPEVGYTF
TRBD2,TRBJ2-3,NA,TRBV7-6,TGTGCCAGCAGTATAGCGGGGGGGACCACAGATACGCAGTATTTT,CASSIAGGTTDTQYF
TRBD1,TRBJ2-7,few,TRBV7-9,TGTGCCAGCAGCTTAGGATGGCCAAGACAGGGGGCGACCTACGAGCAGTACTTC,CASSLGWPRQGATYEQYF
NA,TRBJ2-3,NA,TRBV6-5,TGTGCCAGCGGTAACGAGGAGAGGGGCACAGATACGCAGTATTTT,CASGNEERGTDTQYF
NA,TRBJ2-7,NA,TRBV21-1,TGTGCCAGCAGCAAAGCCCCGGGACCCTCCTACGAGCAGTACTTC,CASSKAPGPSYEQYF
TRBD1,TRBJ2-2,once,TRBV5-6,TGTGCCAGCAGCGCCCGGGACAGGGAAACCGGGGAGCTGTTTTTT,CASSARDRETGELFF